This TCR beta chain comes out of a study of CD8 T cells in ankylosing spondylitis. Overall study results and limits: Significantly higher representation of disease-linked clones was reported for matched ankylosing spondylitis synovial fluid. Ankylosing spondylitis blood appeared to be characterized by a TCR beta motif of about eight highly homologous variants. Disease-linked clones bore a CD8+ phenotype, appearing relatively rarely in peripheral blood.

For TCR beta, libraries came from quantitative 5'-RACE with molecular barcodes. TCRdb itself ran the 5' RACE reads through MiXCR, one entry per CDR3 protein. The table records roughly 100,000 distinct CDR3 sequences, roughly 8.3% of them present only once. The sample holds many counts of this clonotype. Antigen unknown. The TCR sequence derives from a male donor with ankylosing spondylitis or in good health (not recorded which). The sequencing sample was made of blood, either unsorted or a sorted T cell fraction (not recorded which).

CDR3 nucleotides: TGTGCCACCAGTGATCGGCGGGAGGGCCTTGGGAATGAGCAGTTCTTC. Translating gives CATSDRREGLGNEQFF. The chain recombines TRBV24-1 with TRBJ2-1; 9 nucleotides line up with TRBD2. Germline V CDR1 and CDR2: KGHDR, SFDVKD. V lost 3 bases to trimming and J lost 7 bases; unmatched junction nucleotides: 9. This CDR3 is built from 16 residues.